This T cell receptor (beta chain) stems from a study of T cells after yellow fever vaccination. Study-level information: With SMART-Seq v4 Ultra Low Input, the fractions containing low cell numbers were prepared. Study results and limitations: High-abundance clonotypes from the bulk population could contaminate FACS-sorted repertoires.

MiXCR, applied by TCRdb to the 5' RACE reads, yields one record per CDR3 protein. This table has hundreds of thousands of distinct CDR3 sequences, roughly 13% appearing once. Concerning this clonotype: Its antigen is still unknown.

Germline-derived CDR1 and CDR2 are SGHRS and YFSETQ. Trimming at V came to 4 bases and at J to 2 bases, leaving 15 bases not matched to a gene. The CDR3 spans 17 residues. The receptor comes from a man aged 30 to 45 who received the YFV17D yellow fever vaccine. The V call is TRBV5-1, the J call TRBJ2-7, with 7 nucleotides matching TRBD2. The material sequenced was PBMCs, taken on the day of the yellow fever booster vaccination. The CDR3 nucleotides read TGCGCCAGCAGCCCGGCCGGCTGGTCTAGCGGCACCTACGAGCAGTACTTC. It translates to CASSPAGWSSGTYEQYF.